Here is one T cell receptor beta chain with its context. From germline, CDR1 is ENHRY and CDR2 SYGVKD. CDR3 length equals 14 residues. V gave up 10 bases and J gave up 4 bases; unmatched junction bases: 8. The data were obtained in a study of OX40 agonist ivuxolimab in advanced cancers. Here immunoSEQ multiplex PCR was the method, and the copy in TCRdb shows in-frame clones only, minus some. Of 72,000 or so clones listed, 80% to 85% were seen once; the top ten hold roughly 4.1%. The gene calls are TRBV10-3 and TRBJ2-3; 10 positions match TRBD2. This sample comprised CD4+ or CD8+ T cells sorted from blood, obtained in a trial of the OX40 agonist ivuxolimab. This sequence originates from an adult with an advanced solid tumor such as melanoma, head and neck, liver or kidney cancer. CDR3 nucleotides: TGTGCCAGCAAGGGGACTAGCGATGCAGATACGCAGTATTTT. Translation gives CASKGTSDADTQYF.